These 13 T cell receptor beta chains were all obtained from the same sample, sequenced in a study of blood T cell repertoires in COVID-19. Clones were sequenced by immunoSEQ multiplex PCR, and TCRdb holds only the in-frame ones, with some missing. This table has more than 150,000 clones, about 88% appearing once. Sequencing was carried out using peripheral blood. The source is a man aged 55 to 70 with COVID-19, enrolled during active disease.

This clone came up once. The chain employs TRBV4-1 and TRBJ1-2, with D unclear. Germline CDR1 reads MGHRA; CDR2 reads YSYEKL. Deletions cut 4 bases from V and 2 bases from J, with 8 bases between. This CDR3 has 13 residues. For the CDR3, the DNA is TGCGCCAGCAGCCCCGGACTAAACTATGGCTACACCTTC. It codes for CASSPGLNYGYTF.

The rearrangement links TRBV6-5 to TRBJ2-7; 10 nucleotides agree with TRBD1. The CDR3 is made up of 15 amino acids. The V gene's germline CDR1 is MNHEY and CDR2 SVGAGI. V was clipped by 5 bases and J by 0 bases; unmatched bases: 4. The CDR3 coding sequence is TGTGCCAGCAGTACTCGACAGGGGGCCTCCTACGAGCAGTACTTC. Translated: CASSTRQGASYEQYF.

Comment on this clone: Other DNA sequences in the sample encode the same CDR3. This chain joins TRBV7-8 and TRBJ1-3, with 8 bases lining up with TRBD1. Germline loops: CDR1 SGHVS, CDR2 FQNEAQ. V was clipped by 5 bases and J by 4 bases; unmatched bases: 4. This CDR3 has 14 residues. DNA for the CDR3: TGTGCCAGCAGCCCCGGACAGGGCGGAAACACCATATATTTT. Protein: CASSPGQGGNTIYF.

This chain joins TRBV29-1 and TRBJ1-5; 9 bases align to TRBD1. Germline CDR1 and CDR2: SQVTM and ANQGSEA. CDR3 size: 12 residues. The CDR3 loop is CREWDRDQPQHF. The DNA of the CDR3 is TGCAGAGAGTGGGACAGGGATCAGCCCCAGCATTTT.

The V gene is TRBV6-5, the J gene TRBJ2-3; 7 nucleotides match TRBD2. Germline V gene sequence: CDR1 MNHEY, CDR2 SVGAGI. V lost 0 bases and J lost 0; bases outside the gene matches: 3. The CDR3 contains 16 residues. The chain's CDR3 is CASSYSGTTSTDTQYF. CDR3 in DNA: TGTGCCAGCAGTTACTCCGGGACTACTAGCACAGATACGCAGTATTTT.

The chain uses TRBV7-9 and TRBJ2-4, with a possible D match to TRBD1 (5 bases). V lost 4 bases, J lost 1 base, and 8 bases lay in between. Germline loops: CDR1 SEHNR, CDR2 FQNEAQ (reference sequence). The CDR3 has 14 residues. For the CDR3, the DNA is TGTGCCAGCAGCTCCGCAGGGGCCAAAAACATTCAGTACTTC. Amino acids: CASSSAGAKNIQYF.

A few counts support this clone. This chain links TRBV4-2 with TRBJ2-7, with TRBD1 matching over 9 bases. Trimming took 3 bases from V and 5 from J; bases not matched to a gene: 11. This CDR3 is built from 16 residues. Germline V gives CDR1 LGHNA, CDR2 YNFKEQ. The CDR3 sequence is CASSQASGQGFDEQYF. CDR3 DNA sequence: TGTGCCAGCAGCCAGGCATCGGGACAGGGTTTTGACGAGCAGTACTTC.

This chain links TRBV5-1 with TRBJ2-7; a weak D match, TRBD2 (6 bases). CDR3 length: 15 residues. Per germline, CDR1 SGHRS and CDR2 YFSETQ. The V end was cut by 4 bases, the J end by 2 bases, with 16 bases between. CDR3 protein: CASSPSRRAAYEQYF. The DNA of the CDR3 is TGCGCCAGCAGCCCTAGCCGGAGGGCCGCCTACGAGCAGTACTTC.

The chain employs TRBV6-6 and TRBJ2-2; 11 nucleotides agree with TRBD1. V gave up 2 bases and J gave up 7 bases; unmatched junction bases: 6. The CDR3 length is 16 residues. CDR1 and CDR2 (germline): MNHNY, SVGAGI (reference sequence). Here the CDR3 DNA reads TGTGCCAGCAGTTACGCGGACAGGGGGCTAAGCGGGGAGCTGTTTTTT. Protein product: CASSYADRGLSGELFF.

CDR3 region: CASSIDRYRGGNYGYTF. The CDR3 DNA sequence: TGTGCCAGTAGTATAGATCGTTACCGGGGAGGTAACTATGGCTACACCTTC. The rearrangement links TRBV19 to TRBJ1-2; D uncertain. The V gene's germline CDR1 is LNHDA and CDR2 SQIVND (reference sequence). The V end was cut by 0 bases, the J end by 1 base, with 15 bases between. The CDR3 has 17 amino acids.

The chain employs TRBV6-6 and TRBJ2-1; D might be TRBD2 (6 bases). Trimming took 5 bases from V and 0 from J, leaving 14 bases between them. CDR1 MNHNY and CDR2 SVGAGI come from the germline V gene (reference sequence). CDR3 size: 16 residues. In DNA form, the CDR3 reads TGTGCCAGCAGTCACGGGGCGGGACTCTCCTACAATGAGCAGTTCTTC. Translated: CASSHGAGLSYNEQFF.

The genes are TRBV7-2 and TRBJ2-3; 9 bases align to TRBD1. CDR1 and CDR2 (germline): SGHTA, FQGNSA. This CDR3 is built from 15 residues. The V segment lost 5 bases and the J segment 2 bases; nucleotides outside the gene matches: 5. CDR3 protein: CASSQQGANTDTQYF. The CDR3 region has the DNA TGTGCCAGCAGCCAACAGGGGGCGAACACAGATACGCAGTATTTT.

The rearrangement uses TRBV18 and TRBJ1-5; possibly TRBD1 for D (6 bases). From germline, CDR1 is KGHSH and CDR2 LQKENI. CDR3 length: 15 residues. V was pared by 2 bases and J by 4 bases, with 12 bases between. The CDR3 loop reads CASSPTGQTNQPQHF. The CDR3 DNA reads TGTGCCAGCTCACCAACGGGACAAACAAATCAGCCCCAGCATTTT. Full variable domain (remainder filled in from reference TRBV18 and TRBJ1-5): NAGVMQNPRHLVRRRGQEARLRCSPMKGHSHVYWYRQLPEEGLKFMVYLQKENIIDESGMPKERFSAEFPKEGPSILRIQQVVRGDSAAYFCASSPTGQTNQPQHFGDGTRLSIL.